The 18 T cell receptor beta chains listed next were all sequenced from one sample in a study of cytomegalovirus exposure and HLA in healthy donors. The PCR contained 60 Vbeta and 13 Jbeta primers. Only in-frame clones appear in the TCRdb table, and some are missing; sequencing was by immunoSEQ multiplex PCR. The table has 30,000 to 40,000 clones, 85% to 95% seen once. Material: PBMCs. These receptors originate from a woman aged 18-29 years in good health and CMV-seronegative.

V gene TRBV5-6 combines with J gene TRBJ2-3; the match to TRBD1 covers 7 bases. V shed 2 bases and J 4 bases; nucleotides not matched to a gene: 4. Germline CDR1 SGHDT, CDR2 YYEEEE. This CDR3 contains 14 residues. The CDR3 loop reads CASSLGGLSDTQYF. The CDR3 DNA reads as TGTGCCAGCAGCTTAGGGGGCTTGTCAGATACGCAGTATTTT.

This sequence joins TRBV29-1 and TRBJ2-7, with no clear D. The CDR3 loop spans 11 amino acids. Per germline, CDR1 SQVTM and CDR2 ANQGSEA. V shed 4 bases and J shed 2 bases, with 6 bases lying between them. The chain's CDR3 is CSVAETYEQYF. The CDR3, as DNA: TGCAGCGTTGCCGAGACCTACGAGCAGTACTTC.

The J gene is TRBJ2-5, the V gene TRBV27; tentatively, D is TRBD1 (5 bases). Trimming took off 6 bases at V and 1 base at J, with 12 bases between the two ends. The germline gives CDR1 MNHEY, CDR2 SMNVEV (reference sequence). CDR3 length: 14 residues. The CDR3: CASSRASAQETQYF. CDR3 sequence (DNA): TGTGCCAGCAGCAGGGCTAGTGCCCAAGAGACCCAGTACTTC.

This chain links TRBV28 with TRBJ1-1, with D maybe TRBD1 (6 bases). V was cut by 8 bases and J by 4 bases, with 20 bases left in between. The CDR3 spans 15 residues. Looked up from germline, CDR1 is MDHEN and CDR2 is SYDVKM. DNA for the CDR3: TGTGCCAGCGCCCTTGGGGGGGGGCGACGCACTGAAGCTTTCTTT. It encodes CASALGGGRRTEAFF.

The V call is TRBV28, the J call TRBJ1-2, with a tentative D call TRBD1 (6 bases). There are 15 residues in the CDR3. Per germline, CDR1 MDHEN and CDR2 SYDVKM. Trimming took 5 bases from V and 2 from J, leaving 15 bases between them. The CDR3 coding sequence is TGTGCCAGCAGTCCCCCGGGGACATTGAACTATGGCTACACCTTC. Residues: CASSPPGTLNYGYTF.

This clone appeared a few times. V and J are TRBV18 and TRBJ2-1; D unclear. V dropped 3 bases and J dropped 10 bases, with 10 bases sitting between them. The CDR3 covers 12 residues. Germline lookup yields CDR1 KGHSH and CDR2 LQKENI. Here the CDR3 reads CASSPDTGEQFF. The CDR3 DNA is TGTGCCAGCTCACCCGACACTGGAGAGCAGTTCTTC.

Comment on this clone: Other DNA sequences from this sample encode an identical CDR3 as well. The chain links TRBV11-3 to TRBJ2-7; 9 positions agree with TRBD1. V trimming: 6 bases; J trimming: 2 bases; junction bases outside the gene matches: 11. This CDR3 is 16 amino acids long. The germline gives CDR1 SGHNT, CDR2 YENEEA. CDR3: CASRETRDRATYEQYF. The DNA of the CDR3 is TGTGCCAGCAGGGAAACCCGGGACAGGGCGACCTACGAGCAGTACTTC.

The genes are TRBV4-1 and TRBJ1-3; D remains unclear. CDR1 and CDR2 (germline): MGHRA, YSYEKL. The CDR3 is made up of 15 amino acids. The germline V and J ends were trimmed by 0 bases and 0 bases, with 6 bases remaining between them. The DNA of the CDR3 is TGCGCCAGCAGCCAAGATCGGGGCTCTGGAAACACCATATATTTT. This translates into CASSQDRGSGNTIYF.

The CDR3 region is CASSYSGGDYYEQYF. The CDR3 DNA reads as TGTGCCAGCAGTTACTCGGGCGGGGATTACTACGAGCAGTACTTC. V gene TRBV6-5 combines with J gene TRBJ2-7; D may be TRBD2 (6 bases). The CDR3 contains 15 residues. The germline gives CDR1 MNHEY, CDR2 SVGAGI. Trimming took 0 bases from V and 3 from J, leaving 12 bases between them.

Comment on this clone: The junction differs from germline at one of its ends, possibly a read error. The chain has TRBV7-9 and TRBJ2-7, with 8 bases matching TRBD1. The germline V gene encodes CDR1 SEHNR and CDR2 FQNEAQ (reference sequence). The CDR3 sequence is 15 residues long. In DNA, the CDR3 is TGTTCCAGCAGCCCCGACAGGGGTTTCGGGTACGAGCAGTACTTC. Translated: CSSSPDRGFGYEQYF.

This clone was observed a few times. The chain uses TRBV5-6 and TRBJ1-1; D not certain. Germline V gives CDR1 SGHDT, CDR2 YYEEEE. The length of the CDR3 is 13 residues. Trimming took 1 base from V and 5 from J, leaving 9 bases between them. This chain's CDR3 is CASSLRVFTEAFF. In DNA, the CDR3 is TGTGCCAGCAGCTTGCGGGTATTTACTGAAGCTTTCTTT.

The rearrangement links TRBV29-1 to TRBJ2-2, with TRBD1 as a possible D gene (6 bases). Germline CDR1 is SQVTM and CDR2 is ANQGSEA. CDR3 length: 12 amino acids. Trimming stripped 6 bases from V and 4 bases from J, with 9 bases between. For the CDR3, the DNA is TGCAGCGTACAGGGTAGCACCGGGGAGCTGTTTTTT. It is translated as CSVQGSTGELFF.

This chain joins TRBV5-8 and TRBJ1-3, with a weak D call TRBD1 (6 bases). The germline CDR1 and CDR2 sequences are SGHTS and YDEGEE. The CDR3 length is 16 residues. Trimming removed 0 bases at V and 0 bases at J, with 10 bases between. CDR3 loop: CASSLDRASSGNTIYF. CDR3 DNA: TGTGCCAGCAGCTTGGACAGGGCGAGCTCTGGAAACACCATATATTTT.

This clone was picked up a small number of times. The chain employs TRBV4-3 and TRBJ2-4; 9 bases align to TRBD2. Germline V gene data show CDR1 as LGHNA and CDR2 as YSLEER. J lost 9 bases, V lost 1 base, and 4 bases had no gene match. The CDR3 totals 14 residues. For the CDR3, the DNA is TGCGCCAGCAGCCAAGGGGGGCGGGGGGGCATTCAGTACTTC. This encodes CASSQGGRGGIQYF.

V usage is TRBV27 and J usage is TRBJ2-7, with 7 bases lining up with TRBD2. The CDR3 has 17 amino acids. CDR1 is MNHEY, CDR2 SMNVEV, per germline (reference sequence). With 4 bases clipped from V and 2 bases from J, the junction kept 14 bases outside the gene matches. The CDR3 DNA follows: TGTGCCAGCAGTTACCCCCCCCGAGCGGGAAGGGCCTACGAGCAGTACTTC. It is translated as CASSYPPRAGRAYEQYF.

The table lists this clone with a count of one. This sequence joins TRBV21-1 and TRBJ2-7; the D segment call TRBD1 is taken from the table without a DNA check. TRBV21-1 is assigned pseudogene status. The CDR3 runs 16 residues. The CDR3 bases are TGTGCCAGCAGCCCAGGGGGAGGATGTGATAAGTACGAGCAGTACTTC. As protein: CASSPGGGCDKYEQYF.

This chain's CDR3 is CASSLVRQGANEQFF. In DNA form, the CDR3 reads TGTGCCAGCAGCTTAGTTAGGCAGGGGGCCAATGAGCAGTTCTTC. This chain joins TRBV7-9 and TRBJ2-1; TRBD1 matches 8 bases. Germline trimming cut 1 base from V and 6 bases from J; bases unmatched to any gene: 5. There are 15 residues in the CDR3. Germline V gene data show CDR1 as SEHNR and CDR2 as FQNEAQ (reference sequence).

The chain is built from TRBV15 and TRBJ1-2; 7 bases map to TRBD1. The length of the CDR3 is 15 residues. V gave up 8 bases and J gave up 5 bases; unmatched junction bases: 14. Germline lookup yields CDR1 LNHNV and CDR2 YYDKDF (reference sequence). Written as DNA, the CDR3 is TGTGCCACCGGAATCGATCGGAGGGGACAGTATGGCTACACCTTC. It is translated as CATGIDRRGQYGYTF.